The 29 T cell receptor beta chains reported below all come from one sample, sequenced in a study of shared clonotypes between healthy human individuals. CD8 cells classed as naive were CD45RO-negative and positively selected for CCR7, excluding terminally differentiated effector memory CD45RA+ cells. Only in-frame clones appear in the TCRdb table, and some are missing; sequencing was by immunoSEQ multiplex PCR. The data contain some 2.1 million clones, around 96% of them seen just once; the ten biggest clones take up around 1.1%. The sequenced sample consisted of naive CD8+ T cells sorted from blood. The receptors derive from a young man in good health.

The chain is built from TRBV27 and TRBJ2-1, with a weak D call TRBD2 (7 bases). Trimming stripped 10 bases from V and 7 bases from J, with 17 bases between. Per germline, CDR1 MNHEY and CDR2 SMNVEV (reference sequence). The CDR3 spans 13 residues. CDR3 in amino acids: CATGGGVSNEQFF. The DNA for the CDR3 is TGTGCCACCGGAGGGGGGGTGTCAAATGAGCAGTTCTTC.

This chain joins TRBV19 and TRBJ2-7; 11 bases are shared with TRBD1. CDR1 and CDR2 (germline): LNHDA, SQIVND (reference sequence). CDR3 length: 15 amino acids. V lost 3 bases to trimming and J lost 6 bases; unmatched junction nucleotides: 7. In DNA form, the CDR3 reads TGTGCCAGTAGTATGACCGGGACAGGGGGTGGCGAGCAGTACTTC. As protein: CASSMTGTGGGEQYF.

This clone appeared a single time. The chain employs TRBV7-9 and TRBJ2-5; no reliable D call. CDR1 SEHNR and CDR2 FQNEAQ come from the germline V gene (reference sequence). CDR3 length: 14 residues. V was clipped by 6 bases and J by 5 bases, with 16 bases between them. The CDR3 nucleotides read TGTGCCAGCAGTTTACCCGCCCCGACCGAGACCCAGTACTTC. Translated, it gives CASSLPAPTETQYF.

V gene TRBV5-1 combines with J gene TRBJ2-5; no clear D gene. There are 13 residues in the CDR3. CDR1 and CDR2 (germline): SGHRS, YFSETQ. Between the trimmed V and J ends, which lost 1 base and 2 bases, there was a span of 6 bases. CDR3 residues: CASSLWQQETQYF. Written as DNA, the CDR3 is TGCGCCAGCAGCTTGTGGCAGCAAGAGACCCAGTACTTC.

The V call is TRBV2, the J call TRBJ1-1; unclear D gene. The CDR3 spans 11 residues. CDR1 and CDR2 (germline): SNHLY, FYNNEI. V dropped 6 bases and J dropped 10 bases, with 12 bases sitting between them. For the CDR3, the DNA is TGTGCCAGCAGAAGGATCCTTGGAGCTTTCTTT. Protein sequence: CASRRILGAFF.

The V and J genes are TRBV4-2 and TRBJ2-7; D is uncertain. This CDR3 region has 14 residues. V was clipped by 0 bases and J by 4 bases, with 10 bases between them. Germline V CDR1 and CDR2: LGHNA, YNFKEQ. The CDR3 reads CASSQELSIYEQYF. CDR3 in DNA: TGTGCCAGCAGCCAAGAATTGTCGATATACGAGCAGTACTTC.

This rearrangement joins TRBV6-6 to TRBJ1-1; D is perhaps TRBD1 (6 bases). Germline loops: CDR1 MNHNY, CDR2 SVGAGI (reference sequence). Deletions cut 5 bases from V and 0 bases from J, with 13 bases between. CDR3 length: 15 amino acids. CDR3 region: CASSQTGSLNTEAFF. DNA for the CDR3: TGTGCCAGCAGTCAGACAGGCTCCTTGAACACTGAAGCTTTCTTT.

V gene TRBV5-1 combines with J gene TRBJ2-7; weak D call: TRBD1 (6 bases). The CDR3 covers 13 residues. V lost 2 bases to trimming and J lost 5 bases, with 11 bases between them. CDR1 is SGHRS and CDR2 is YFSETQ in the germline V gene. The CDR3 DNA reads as TGCGCCAGCAGCTTACAGGGTGGCCACGAGCAGTACTTC. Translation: CASSLQGGHEQYF.

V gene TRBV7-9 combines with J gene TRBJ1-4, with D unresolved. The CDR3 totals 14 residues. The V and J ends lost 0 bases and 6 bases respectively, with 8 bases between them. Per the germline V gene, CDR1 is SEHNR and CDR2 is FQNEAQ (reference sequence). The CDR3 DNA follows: TGTGCCAGCAGCTTAGCTTGGCAGGATGAAAAACTGTTTTTT. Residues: CASSLAWQDEKLFF.

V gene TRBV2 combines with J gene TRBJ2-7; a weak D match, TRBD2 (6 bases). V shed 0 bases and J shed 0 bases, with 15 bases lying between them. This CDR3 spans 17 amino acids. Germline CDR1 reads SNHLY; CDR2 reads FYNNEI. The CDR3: CASSEAPGLLNSYEQYF. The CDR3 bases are TGTGCCAGCAGTGAAGCGCCGGGACTCCTCAACTCCTACGAGCAGTACTTC.

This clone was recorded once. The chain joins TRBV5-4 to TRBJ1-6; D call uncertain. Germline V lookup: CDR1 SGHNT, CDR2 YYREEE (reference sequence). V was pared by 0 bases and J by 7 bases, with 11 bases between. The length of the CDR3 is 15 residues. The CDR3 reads CASSLDGPTNSPLHF. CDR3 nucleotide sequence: TGTGCCAGCAGCTTGGACGGTCCCACCAATTCACCCCTCCACTTT.

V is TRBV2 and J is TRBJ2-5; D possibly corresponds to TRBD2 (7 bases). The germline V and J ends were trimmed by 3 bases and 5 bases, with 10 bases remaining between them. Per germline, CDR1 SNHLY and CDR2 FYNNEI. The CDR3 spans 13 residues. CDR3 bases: TGTGCCAGCAGTGACGGGGGGCTGGAGACCCAGTACTTC. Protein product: CASSDGGLETQYF.

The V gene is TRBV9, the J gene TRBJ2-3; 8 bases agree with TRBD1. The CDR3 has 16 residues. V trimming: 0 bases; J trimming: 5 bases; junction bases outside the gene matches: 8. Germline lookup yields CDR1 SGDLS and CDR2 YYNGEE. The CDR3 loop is CASSVGQGALLDTQYF. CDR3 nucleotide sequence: TGTGCCAGCAGCGTAGGGCAGGGGGCACTCTTAGATACGCAGTATTTT.

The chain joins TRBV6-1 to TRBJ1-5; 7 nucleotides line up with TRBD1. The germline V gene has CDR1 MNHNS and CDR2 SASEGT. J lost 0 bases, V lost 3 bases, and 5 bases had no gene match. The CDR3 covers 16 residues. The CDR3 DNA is TGTGCCAGCAGTGACAGGGGGTCTCGTAGCAATCAGCCCCAGCATTTT. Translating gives CASSDRGSRSNQPQHF.

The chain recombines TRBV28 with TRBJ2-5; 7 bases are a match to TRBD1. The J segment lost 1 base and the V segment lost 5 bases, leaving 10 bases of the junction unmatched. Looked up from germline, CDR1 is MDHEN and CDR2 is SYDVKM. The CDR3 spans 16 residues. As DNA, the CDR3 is TGTGCCAGCAGTCCAGCTCGGAGGACAGGCCAAGAGACCCAGTACTTC. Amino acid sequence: CASSPARRTGQETQYF.

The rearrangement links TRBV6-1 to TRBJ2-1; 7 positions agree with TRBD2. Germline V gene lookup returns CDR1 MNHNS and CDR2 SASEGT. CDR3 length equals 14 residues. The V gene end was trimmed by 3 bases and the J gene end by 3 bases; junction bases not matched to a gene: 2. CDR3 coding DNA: TGTGCCAGCAGTGACCGGGACTACTACAATGAGCAGTTCTTC. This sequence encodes CASSDRDYYNEQFF.

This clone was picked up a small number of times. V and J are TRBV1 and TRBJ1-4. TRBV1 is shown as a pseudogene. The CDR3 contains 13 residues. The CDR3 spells CTSSLDRNEKLFF. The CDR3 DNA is TGCACCAGCAGCCTGGACCGGAATGAAAAACTGTTTTTT.

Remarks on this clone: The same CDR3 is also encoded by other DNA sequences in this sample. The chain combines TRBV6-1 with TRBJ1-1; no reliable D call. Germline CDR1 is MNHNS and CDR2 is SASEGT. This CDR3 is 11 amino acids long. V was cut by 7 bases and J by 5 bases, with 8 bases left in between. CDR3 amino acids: CASNEGTEAFF. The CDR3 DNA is TGTGCCAGCAACGAAGGGACTGAAGCTTTCTTT.

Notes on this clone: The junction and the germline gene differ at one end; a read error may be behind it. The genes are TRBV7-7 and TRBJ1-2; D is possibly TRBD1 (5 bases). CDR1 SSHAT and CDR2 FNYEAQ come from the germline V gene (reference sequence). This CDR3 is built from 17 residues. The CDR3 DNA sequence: TGTGCTAGCAGGTCAGGGTCTAGGGCGCCCCTTAACTATGGCTACACCTTC. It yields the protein CASRSGSRAPLNYGYTF.

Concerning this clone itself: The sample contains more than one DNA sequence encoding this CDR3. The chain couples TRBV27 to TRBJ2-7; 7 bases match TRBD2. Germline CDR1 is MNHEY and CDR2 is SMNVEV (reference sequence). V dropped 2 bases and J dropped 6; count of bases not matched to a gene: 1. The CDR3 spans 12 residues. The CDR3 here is CASSLPGGEQYF. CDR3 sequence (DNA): TGTGCCAGCAGTTTACCGGGGGGCGAGCAGTACTTC.

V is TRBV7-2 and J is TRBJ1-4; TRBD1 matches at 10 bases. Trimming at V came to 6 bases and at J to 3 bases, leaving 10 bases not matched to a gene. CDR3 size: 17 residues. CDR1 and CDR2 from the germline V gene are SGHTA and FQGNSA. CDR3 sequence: CASSLPGQGIPNEKLFF. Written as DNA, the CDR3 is TGTGCCAGCAGTCTACCGGGACAGGGGATTCCTAATGAAAAACTGTTTTTT.

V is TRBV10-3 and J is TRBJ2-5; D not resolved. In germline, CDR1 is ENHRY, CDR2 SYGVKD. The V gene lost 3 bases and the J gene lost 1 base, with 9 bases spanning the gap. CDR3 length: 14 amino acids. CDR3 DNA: TGTGCCATCAGTGACTACAACGGCCAAGAGACCCAGTACTTC. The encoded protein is CAISDYNGQETQYF.

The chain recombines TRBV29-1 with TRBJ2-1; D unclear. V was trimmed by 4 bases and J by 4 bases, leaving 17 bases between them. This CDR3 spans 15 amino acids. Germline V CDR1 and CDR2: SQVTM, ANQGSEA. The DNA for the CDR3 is TGCAGCGTTGTATTGCGAGAGAGCCTTTACAATGAGCAGTTCTTC. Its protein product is CSVVLRESLYNEQFF.

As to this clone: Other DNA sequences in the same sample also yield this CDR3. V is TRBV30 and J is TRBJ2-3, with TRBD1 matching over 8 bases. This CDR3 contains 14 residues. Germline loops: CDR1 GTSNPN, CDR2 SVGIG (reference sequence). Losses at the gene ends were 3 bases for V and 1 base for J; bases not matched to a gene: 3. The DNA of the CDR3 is TGTGCCTGGAGCAGGGGGCAGGGCACAGATACGCAGTATTTT. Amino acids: CAWSRGQGTDTQYF.

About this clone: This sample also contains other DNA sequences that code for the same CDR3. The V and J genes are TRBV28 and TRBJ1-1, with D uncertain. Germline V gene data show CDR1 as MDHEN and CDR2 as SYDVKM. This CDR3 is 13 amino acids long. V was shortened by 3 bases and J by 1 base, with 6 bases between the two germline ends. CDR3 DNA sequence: TGTGCCAGCAGTTTGCGGGGGAACACTGAAGCTTTCTTT. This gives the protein CASSLRGNTEAFF.

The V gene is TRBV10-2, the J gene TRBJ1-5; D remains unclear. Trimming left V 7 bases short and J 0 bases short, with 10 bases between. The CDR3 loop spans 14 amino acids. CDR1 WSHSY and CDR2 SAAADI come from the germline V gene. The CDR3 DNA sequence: TGCGCCAGCAAGGCAGGCGATAGCAATCAGCCCCAGCATTTT. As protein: CASKAGDSNQPQHF.

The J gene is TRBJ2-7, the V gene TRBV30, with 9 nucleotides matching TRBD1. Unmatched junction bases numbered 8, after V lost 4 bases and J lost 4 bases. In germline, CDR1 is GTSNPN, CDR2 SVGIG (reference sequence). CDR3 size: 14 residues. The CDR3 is CAWTQGAGWYEQYF. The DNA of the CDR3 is TGTGCCTGGACACAGGGGGCTGGTTGGTACGAGCAGTACTTC.

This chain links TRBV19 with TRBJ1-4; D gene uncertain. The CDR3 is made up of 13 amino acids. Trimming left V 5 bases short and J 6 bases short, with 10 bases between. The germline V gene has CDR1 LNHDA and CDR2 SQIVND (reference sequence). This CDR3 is CASSQGFDEKLFF. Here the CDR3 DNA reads TGTGCCAGTAGTCAAGGGTTTGATGAAAAACTGTTTTTT.

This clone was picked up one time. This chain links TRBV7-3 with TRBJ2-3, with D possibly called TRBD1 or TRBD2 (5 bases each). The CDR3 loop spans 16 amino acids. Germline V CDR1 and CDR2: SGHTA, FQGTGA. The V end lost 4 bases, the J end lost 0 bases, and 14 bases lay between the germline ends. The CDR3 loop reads CASSSTAGASTDTQYF. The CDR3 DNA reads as TGTGCCAGCAGCTCCACCGCCGGGGCAAGCACAGATACGCAGTATTTT.